What follows is one TCR beta chain and its context. What it binds is unknown. The germline V gene has CDR1 SGHDN and CDR2 FVKESK. The CDR3 loop spans 14 amino acids. The source of the sample is a study of cytomegalovirus exposure and HLA in healthy donors. Study-wide background: Early release data held some 80 million unique TCRs from HLA-typed donors.

Study-level findings and limits: There were several of the most significant clusters that appeared linked to common viral pathogens in a later analysis. Other equally common chains were less clonally expanded than HLA-associated TCR beta chains, a later analysis showed.

PCR primers comprised 60 Vbeta and 13 Jbeta primers. Repertoires were generated with immunoSEQ multiplex PCR, while TCRdb's copy carries only in-frame clones and drops some. The sample lists under 200,000 clones, about four fifths occurring once. Input material: PBMCs. The origin of this receptor is a woman aged 18-35 years in good health and CMV-seronegative. The chain combines TRBV14 with TRBJ2-5; the D gene is possibly TRBD1 (6 bases). Gene TRBJ2-7 matches the end of the DNA better, so the J call may be wrong. The CDR3 loop is CASSQNRDIYEQYF. The CDR3 DNA is TGTGCCAGCAGCCAAAACCGGGACATTTACGAGCAGTACTTC.